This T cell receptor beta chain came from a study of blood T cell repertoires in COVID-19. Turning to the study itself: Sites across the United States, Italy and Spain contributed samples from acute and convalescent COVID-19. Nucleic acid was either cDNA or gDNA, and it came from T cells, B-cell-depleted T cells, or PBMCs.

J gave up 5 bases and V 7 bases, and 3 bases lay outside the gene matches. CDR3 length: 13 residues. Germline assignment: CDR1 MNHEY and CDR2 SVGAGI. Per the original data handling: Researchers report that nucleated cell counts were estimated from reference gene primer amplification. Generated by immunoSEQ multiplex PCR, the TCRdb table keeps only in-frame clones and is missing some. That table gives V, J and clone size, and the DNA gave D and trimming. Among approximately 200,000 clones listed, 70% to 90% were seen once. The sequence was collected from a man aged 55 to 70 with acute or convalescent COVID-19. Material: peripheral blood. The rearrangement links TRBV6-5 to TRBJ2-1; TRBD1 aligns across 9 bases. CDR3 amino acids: CASKGQGNNEQFF. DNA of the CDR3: TGTGCCAGCAAAGGACAGGGGAACAATGAGCAGTTCTTC.